This TCR beta chain came from a study of tumor-infiltrating lymphocytes in localized non-small cell lung cancer. The wider study: Each patient gave resected tumor and non-adjacent uninvolved lung tissue. Study-wide findings and caveats: Only some patients had TCR sequencing, depending on available tissue.

The table came from immunoSEQ multiplex PCR; TCRdb's copy has only in-frame clones and leaves some out. Found here are 7,200 or so clones, about two thirds of them singletons; the top ten hold approximately 13%. A remark on this clone: Its antigen is still unknown.

The sequencing sample was made of lung tumor tissue. This receptor was identified in a human donor with non-small cell lung cancer.

CDR3 nucleotide sequence: TGTGCCAGCAGTGAAACGGGACAGGGAGCCTATGGCTACACCTTC. Translated: CASSETGQGAYGYTF. The chain couples TRBV2 to TRBJ1-2, with 9 bases that match TRBD1. J was trimmed by 4 bases and V by 2 bases; bases with no gene match: 5. This CDR3 contains 15 residues. Looked up from germline, CDR1 is SNHLY and CDR2 is FYNNEI.